The 13 T cell receptor beta chains presented below share a single source sample, sequenced in a study of post-analysis software for immune sequencing data. Whole-study results and caveats: A handful of TRBV segments appeared more often in patients than in controls, and TRBV5-6, TRBV5-1 and TRBV20-1 were among these.

TCR beta libraries were prepared from cDNA with unique molecular identifiers. TCRdb processed the PCR reads anew with MiXCR; each CDR3 protein has one entry. The sample includes approximately 630,000 distinct CDR3 sequences, approximately 59% of them seen just once. Their cognate antigens are unknown. The sequenced sample consisted of blood. These receptor sequences come from a girl between 2 and 10 years old with multiple sclerosis.

This clonotype appeared a few times. V is TRBV25-1 and J is TRBJ2-1; 9 nucleotides match TRBD1. Germline trimming cut 4 bases from V and 1 base from J; bases unmatched to any gene: 14. Per germline, CDR1 MGHDK and CDR2 SYGVNS. The CDR3 covers 19 residues. In DNA, the CDR3 is TGTGCCAGCAGTGCCACCCCGGGACAGGGCCAGGGGTCCTACAATGAGCAGTTCTTC. This sequence encodes CASSATPGQGQGSYNEQFF.

The sample holds a few counts of this clonotype. The chain is built from TRBV29-1 and TRBJ2-3, with a tentative D call TRBD2 (5 bases). Germline V gene lookup returns CDR1 SQVTM and CDR2 ANQGSEA. Trimming shortened V by 4 bases and J by 0 bases, and 11 bases separated the two germline ends. CDR3 length: 14 amino acids. The CDR3 DNA follows: TGCAGCGTTGTGGGAGACGGTAGCACAGATACGCAGTATTTT. Translating it yields CSVVGDGSTDTQYF.

This clonotype was detected only a few times. The chain uses TRBV29-1 and TRBJ1-2; 7 nucleotides align to TRBD1. Germline V CDR1 and CDR2: SQVTM, ANQGSEA. The CDR3 runs 14 residues. The ends lost 4 bases at V and 4 bases at J; junction bases unmatched: 9. The DNA of the CDR3 is TGCAGCGTTGGGGACAGCCTTGCTGCCTATGGCTACACCTTC. Translation gives CSVGDSLAAYGYTF.

This sequence joins TRBV6-2 or TRBV6-3 and TRBJ2-5; D may be TRBD2 (5 bases). The CDR3 loop spans 18 amino acids. The germline CDR1 and CDR2 sequences are MNHEY and SVGEGT. The V gene lost 5 bases and the J gene lost 3 bases, with 25 bases spanning the gap. The CDR3 loop reads CASSPLGRSTTQEETQYF. CDR3 bases: TGTGCCAGCAGTCCCTTAGGCAGGTCGACTACCCAGGAAGAGACCCAGTACTTC.

This clonotype occurred once. The chain carries TRBV11-3 and TRBJ2-3, with 7 positions matching TRBD1. The V gene's germline CDR1 is SGHNT and CDR2 YENEEA. This CDR3 spans 14 amino acids. The J segment lost 5 bases and the V segment lost 3 bases, leaving 5 bases of the junction unmatched. The CDR3 sequence: CASSFPTGRDTQYF. CDR3 nucleotide sequence: TGTGCCAGCAGCTTCCCGACAGGGAGAGATACGCAGTATTTT. Drawing the rest from reference TRBV11-3 and TRBJ2-3, the complete variable domain is EAGVVQSPRYKIIEKKQPVAFWCNPISGHNTLYWYLQNLGQGPELLIRYENEEAVDDSQLPKDRFSAERLKGVDSTLKIQPAELGDSAVYLCASSFPTGRDTQYFGPGTRLTVL.

CDR3 region: CASSLAGGKSDTQYF. CDR3 DNA sequence: TGTGCCAGCAGCCTAGCGGGGGGGAAGTCAGATACGCAGTATTTT. V is TRBV11-3 and J is TRBJ2-3; 12 bases match TRBD2. J was trimmed by 4 bases and V by 5 bases; bases with no gene match: 4. The germline V gene encodes CDR1 SGHNT and CDR2 YENEEA. CDR3 length equals 15 residues.

The chain employs TRBV10-3 and TRBJ1-2; 11 positions agree with TRBD1. The V gene's germline CDR1 is ENHRY and CDR2 SYGVKD. With V trimmed by 7 bases and J by 7 bases, 5 bases remained unmatched. This CDR3 spans 13 amino acids. The CDR3 loop reads CAINGQGAVGYTF. CDR3 in DNA: TGTGCCATCAATGGACAGGGGGCGGTTGGCTACACCTTC.

The chain couples TRBV29-1 to TRBJ2-1; 11 bases are a match to TRBD2. This CDR3 comprises 16 residues. The germline gives CDR1 SQVTM, CDR2 ANQGSEA. As DNA, the CDR3 is TGCAGTACTACCGGGACTAGCGGCTCCCCAGGGAATGAGCAGTTCTTC. Protein: CSTTGTSGSPGNEQFF.

The chain uses TRBV29-1 and TRBJ2-3; 12 bases fit TRBD2. The CDR3 covers 16 residues. V shed 6 bases, J shed 2 bases, and the junction held 9 bases outside the gene matches. Germline V gene sequence: CDR1 SQVTM, CDR2 ANQGSEA. The CDR3 loop reads CSVGFGLAGLTDTQYF. The CDR3, as DNA: TGCAGCGTGGGGTTTGGACTAGCGGGGCTCACAGATACGCAGTATTTT.

This clonotype was observed a handful of times. The chain joins TRBV5-1 to TRBJ2-1; 10 bases are shared with TRBD2. V dropped 0 bases and J dropped 7; count of bases not matched to a gene: 7. The CDR3 is made up of 16 amino acids. CDR1 SGHRS and CDR2 YFSETQ come from the germline V gene. The CDR3 loop reads CASSLELAGGMNEQFF. In nucleotides, the CDR3 is TGCGCCAGCAGCTTGGAGTTAGCGGGGGGCATGAATGAGCAGTTCTTC.

V and J are TRBV20-1 and TRBJ2-7; possibly TRBD1 for D (6 bases). This CDR3 is built from 12 residues. Germline CDR1 DFQATT, CDR2 SNEGSKA (reference sequence). Trimming removed 3 bases at V and 2 bases at J, with 8 bases between. Written as DNA, the CDR3 is TGCAGTGCTAGGACAGGACCCTACGAGCAGTACTTC. Protein: CSARTGPYEQYF.

The genes are TRBV5-1 and TRBJ2-1; D unclear. Per germline, CDR1 SGHRS and CDR2 YFSETQ. This CDR3 is built from 14 residues. With 5 bases removed from V and 9 bases from J, the gap between germline ends came to 18 bases. As DNA, the CDR3 is TGCGCCAGCAGTCTCGAACTCCCTGACGGTGAGCAGTTCTTC. This translates into CASSLELPDGEQFF.

This clonotype was seen just once. This chain connects TRBV6-2 or TRBV6-3 to TRBJ1-2; D possibly corresponds to TRBD1 (6 bases). This CDR3 contains 15 residues. V lost 2 bases and J lost 3, with 13 bases in between. Germline assignment: CDR1 MNHEY and CDR2 SVGEGT. CDR3 protein: CASSYPQGRDYGYTF. As DNA, the CDR3 is TGTGCCAGCAGTTACCCACAGGGACGGGACTATGGCTACACCTTC.